This TCR beta chain was sequenced during a study (dated by TCRdb to 2016 to 2017). Preparation of the library involved RT-PCR. The data were produced on an Illumina MiSeq. TCRdb handled the public reads itself, with Q25 trimming in fastp and clone calling in MiXCR, and kept productive beta chains. Rows matching on CDR3 protein sequence are summarized as one entry with the most common DNA and genes. In all, the sample holds 650,000 to 800,000 distinct CDR3 sequences, and about 14% of those were seen once. Roughly 3.6% of the sample rests with the top ten. This clonotype was seen many times. The clone's antigen remains unknown. Per-base qualities were not stored, and no clone one base away is much larger. V loses 5 bases of germline sequence and J loses 4 bases, and the interval between the two ends is 24 bases. Including cysteine and phenylalanine, the CDR3 has 17 amino acids. The CDR3 DNA has 51 bases and is translated from base 1.

The V gene is TRBV12-3 or TRBV12-4 and the J gene is TRBJ2-7, with TRBD2 tentatively as D gene (5 bases match). The sample was memory CD4+ T cells from blood. The receptor comes from a female donor in good health, serving as a healthy control. The nucleotides read TGTGCCAGCAGTCCGACCCCCAACCGGGATCCTAAATACGAGCAGTACTTC. The translation is CASSPTPNRDPKYEQYF.